This T cell receptor (beta chain) appears in the sequencing data of a study of T cell responses to AZD1222 COVID-19 vaccine (TCRdb year 2021). A note on the overall study: AZD1222 recipients with second doses at about 4 weeks or about 12 weeks were pooled, because spike-specific TCR depth and breadth did not differ between schedules. Trial participants were enrolled by age into subgroups of 18-55, 56-69 and 70-plus years, and about 150, 27 and 61 TCR-sequenced participants, respectively, were included in these subgroups. A total of 230 to 250 trial participants underwent TCR sequencing, of whom more than 200 had received two doses of AZD1222 and some 25 had received two doses of the MenACWY control vaccine.

As for this clone: Its antigen is not yet known. Within one base of it there is no much larger clone, and no base qualities were kept.

From the germline V gene, CDR1 is SGHRS and CDR2 is YFSETQ. Reading from cysteine to phenylalanine, the CDR3 counts 16 amino acids. Only the CDR3 DNA is retained, 48 bases long and in frame from the first base. Germline trimming: 0 bases from V, 5 bases from J; junction bases outside gene matches: 7. General conclusions and limits of the study: Participants were mostly white British, with more females than males. The authors suggested clonal diversity may have been underestimated. The vaccine-associated CD4 TCRs covered the entire spike protein, and the dominant responses fell in regions 160-218 and 743-854. After two AZD1222 doses, spike-specific TCR breadth and depth were significantly higher than at day 0 and than in MenACWY recipients. Because no samples from the day 14 peak response were available, repertoires could be characterized only after the peak T cell response. Epitopes outside the regions mutated in the B.1.351 and B.1.1.7 variants were reportedly recognized by nearly half of the unique spike-specific TCRs. Conclusions about previously exposed vaccinees are limited because only 5 or 6 AZD1222 recipients were SARS-CoV-2 seropositive at baseline. In the small 56-69-year group, the increase in depth fell short of significance, most likely because of low power.

The CDR3 regions of human TCRbeta chains were analyzed by immunosequencing. The paper's processing steps were these. TCRs in the repertoires were matched against a reference library of SARS-CoV-2-specific TCRs that had been generated with the MIRA antigen-specificity platform. Breadth was defined as the fraction of unique TCRs that were SARS-CoV-2-associated. Depth was defined as the fraction of total T cells that were SARS-CoV-2-associated. Using the MIRA data, each spike-specific TCR was mapped to the spike region that the TCR reacts to and placed in a CD4 or CD8 class. Log10-transformed breadth and depth values were compared by one-way ANOVA with Sidak's multiple comparisons tests. Imported from immuneACCESS, the table was reduced by TCRdb to in-frame sequences with V and J called. These copies leave out some clones; in studies compared against another copy, an unresolved V gene accounts for under half, and the cause of the remainder is not known. V, J and clone size were drawn from that table, and D and trimming were deduced from the DNA. For this sample there are 150,000 to 200,000 clones; 90% to 95% appear just once. Roughly 8.4% of the sample lies in the top ten.

Sample time point, as interpreted from the label and publication: baseline before first vaccination. Vaccinee samples were obtained from the UK trials COV001 and COV002, which included a single-blind randomized controlled phase 2/3 trial of AZD1222 (ChAdOx1 nCoV-19) in healthy adults. Trial participant PBMC samples were collected at day 0 and day 28 after the second dose for TCRbeta chain sequencing. This chain is built from TRBV5-1 and TRBJ1-2, with 10 middle bases fitting TRBD1. The sample was peripheral blood, taken on day 0 of AZD1222 vaccination. The sequence derives from an adult in good health. The CDR3 sequence is CASSLVRQGAGYGYTF. The DNA sequence reads TGCGCCAGCAGCTTGGTGAGACAGGGGGCAGGGTATGGCTACACCTTC.